This TCR beta chain was captured in a study of CD8 T cells in ankylosing spondylitis. This clonotype showed up just a few times. Its antigen is not known. TCRdb reprocessed the 5' RACE reads with MiXCR, giving one entry per CDR3 protein. The sample lists under 300,000 distinct CDR3 sequences; 8% to 11% were seen once. Unmatched junction bases numbered 9, after V lost 0 bases and J lost 7 bases. Germline V gives CDR1 SGHVS, CDR2 FQNEAQ. This CDR3 region has 17 residues. Study-level points and caveats: Clones linked to the disease showed a CD8+ phenotype. They occurred at relatively low frequencies in peripheral blood. Clones tied to disease were said to be significantly enriched in matched ankylosing spondylitis synovial fluid.

The chain links TRBV7-8 to TRBJ2-2; 9 bases match TRBD2. Sequencing was carried out using blood, either unsorted or a sorted T cell fraction (not recorded which). This receptor was obtained from a male donor with ankylosing spondylitis or in good health (not recorded which). The CDR3 nucleotides are TGTGCCAGCAGCTTAGCCGGTAGCGGGGGCGGTAGCGGGGAGCTGTTTTTT. This codes for CASSLAGSGGGSGELFF.